This TCR beta chain was sequenced during a study of control samples from healthy donors and cancer patients. Sequencing was performed with immunoSEQ multiplex PCR; in TCRdb, only in-frame clones are kept and a portion is missing. This table has 150,000 to 200,000 clones, around 90% appearing once. Trimming left V 5 bases short and J 4 bases short, with 12 bases between. The CDR3 runs to 14 residues. The germline CDR1 and CDR2 sequences are KGHSH and LQKENI. This clone was seen once. The chain employs TRBV18 and TRBJ1-3; D is perhaps TRBD1 (6 bases). The source is a young man in good health. The sequenced sample was blood. The DNA of the CDR3 is TGTGCCAGCTCAATACAGGGCGCGGGAAACACCATATATTTT. It translates to CASSIQGAGNTIYF.